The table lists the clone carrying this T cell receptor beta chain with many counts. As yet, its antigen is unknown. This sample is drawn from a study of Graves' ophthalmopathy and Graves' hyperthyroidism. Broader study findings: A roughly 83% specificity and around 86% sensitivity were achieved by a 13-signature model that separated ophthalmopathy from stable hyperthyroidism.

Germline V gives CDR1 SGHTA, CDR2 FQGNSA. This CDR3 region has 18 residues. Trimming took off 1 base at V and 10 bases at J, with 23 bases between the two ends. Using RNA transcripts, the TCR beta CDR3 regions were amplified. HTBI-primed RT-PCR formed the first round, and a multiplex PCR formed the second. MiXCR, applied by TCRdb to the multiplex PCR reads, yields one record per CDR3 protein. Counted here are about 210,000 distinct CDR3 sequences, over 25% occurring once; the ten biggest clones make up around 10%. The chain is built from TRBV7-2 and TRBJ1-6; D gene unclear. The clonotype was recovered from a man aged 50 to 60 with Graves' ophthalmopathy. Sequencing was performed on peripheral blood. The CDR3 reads CASSLVPHGGNLGSPLHF. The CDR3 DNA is TGTGCCAGCAGCTTAGTTCCCCATGGAGGAAACCTGGGATCACCCCTCCACTTT.